The 3 T cell receptor beta chains in this list originate from one sample, sequenced in a study of blood T cell repertoires in COVID-19. Here immunoSEQ multiplex PCR was the method, and the copy in TCRdb shows in-frame clones only, minus some. Of 100,000 to 150,000 clones in the sample, around three quarters were seen once. Sequenced input: peripheral blood. These receptors were taken from a man aged 40-50 years with active or convalescent COVID-19.

V usage is TRBV5-1 and J usage is TRBJ1-1, with 8 bases that match TRBD1. V trimming: 7 bases; J trimming: 11 bases; junction bases outside the gene matches: 10. The length of the CDR3 is 12 residues. CDR1 and CDR2 (germline): SGHRS, YFSETQ. The CDR3 nucleotides are TGCGCCAGCTCCGAGTCGGACAGGGAGGCTTTCTTT. This gives the protein CASSESDREAFF.

This sequence joins TRBV28 and TRBJ1-5; weak D call: TRBD1 (5 bases). Trimming stripped 7 bases from V and 0 bases from J, with 10 bases between. The germline CDR1 and CDR2 sequences are MDHEN and SYDVKM. This CDR3 spans 14 amino acids. In DNA, the CDR3 is TGTGCCAGCACAGGGATCTATAGCAATCAGCCCCAGCATTTT. It yields the protein CASTGIYSNQPQHF.

This clone was observed a single time. This chain joins TRBV19 and TRBJ2-7, with TRBD1 matching 8 bases. J was trimmed by 6 bases and V by 4 bases; bases with no gene match: 5. The length of the CDR3 is 13 residues. Germline-derived CDR1 and CDR2 are LNHDA and SQIVND (reference sequence). The CDR3 region has the DNA TGTGCCAGTAGTACCAGGACAGGGAGCGAGCAGTACTTC. Translating gives CASSTRTGSEQYF.